The clone carrying this T cell receptor (beta chain) was seen a few times. Germline V gene data show CDR1 as SGHNT and CDR2 as YYREEE (reference sequence). Trimming cost V 4 bases and J 4 bases, with 17 bases left between them. CDR3 size: 15 residues. The sample originates from a study of blood T cell repertoires in COVID-19. Overall study context: Researchers got acute and convalescent COVID-19 samples from the United States, Italy and Spain. Sample material is recorded as cDNA or gDNA derived from T cells, B-cell-depleted T cells, or PBMCs.

In the authors' workflow: Reference gene primers were amplified, and this amplification served to estimate nucleated cell counts. Method: immunoSEQ multiplex PCR; TCRdb's copy keeps in-frame clones and lacks some. V and J calls and clone size follow that table, whereas D and trimming were derived from the DNA. Among about 130,000 clones listed, roughly 74% were seen once. The TCR comes from a man at least 80 years old with COVID-19, enrolled during active disease. Input material: peripheral blood. The chain is built from TRBV5-4 and TRBJ1-1, with D tentatively TRBD1 (5 bases). CDR3 coding DNA: TGTGCCAGCAGCCCCCACCAGGGCGTGGCCACTGAAGCTTTCTTT. Translating gives CASSPHQGVATEAFF.